The clone carrying this TCR beta chain is judged medium-sized. Antigen specificity is unknown. This record belongs to a study of circulating CD8 cells and anti-PD-1 response in melanoma. Overall study context: Patients received intravenous nivolumab, 3 mg/kg, every 2 weeks. Anti-PD-1 was first-line therapy for about 55% of the 13 patients. Response groups: complete/partial responders versus stable/progressive non-responders. Study-wide results and caveats: DNEG was most diverse; TIGIT repertoires were least diverse.

The QIAseq Immune Repertoire TCR panel built the libraries from around 15 ng of total RNA. In TCRdb, the reads were re-called with MiXCR into one record per CDR3 protein. The sample records around 1,900 distinct CDR3 sequences, roughly 6% being singletons. Four subsets defined by PD-1 and/or TIGIT were sorted from live CD3+CD8+TCRalphabeta+ cells. Sequenced here: CD8+ T cells from PBMCs, sampled at baseline or after one month of anti-PD-1 therapy (not recorded which). The origin of this receptor is a human donor with melanoma.

CDR3 nucleotides: TGCGCCAGCAGTGATCGGGCCGCCATTACGCAGTATTTT. Protein sequence: CASSDRAAITQYF. This rearrangement joins TRBV4-1 to TRBJ2-3; no firm D call. V shed 6 bases and J shed 8 bases, with 15 bases lying between them. The CDR3 length is 13 residues. The germline gives CDR1 MGHRA, CDR2 YSYEKL.